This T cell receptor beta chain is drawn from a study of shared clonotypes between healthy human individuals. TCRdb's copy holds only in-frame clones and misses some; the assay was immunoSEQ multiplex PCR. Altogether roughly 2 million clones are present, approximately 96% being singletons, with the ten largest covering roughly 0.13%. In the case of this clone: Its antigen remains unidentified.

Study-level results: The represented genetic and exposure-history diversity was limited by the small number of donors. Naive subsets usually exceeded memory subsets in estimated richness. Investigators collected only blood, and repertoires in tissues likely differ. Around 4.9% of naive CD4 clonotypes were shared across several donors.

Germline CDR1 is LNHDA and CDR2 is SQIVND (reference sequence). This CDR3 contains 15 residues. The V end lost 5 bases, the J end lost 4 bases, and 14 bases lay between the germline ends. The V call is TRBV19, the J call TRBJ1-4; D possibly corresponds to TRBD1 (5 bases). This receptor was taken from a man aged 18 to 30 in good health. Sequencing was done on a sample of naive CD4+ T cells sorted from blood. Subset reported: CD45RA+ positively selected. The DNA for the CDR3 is TGTGCCAGTAGTCGTACAGGCGTCGGTAATGAAAAACTGTTTTTT. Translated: CASSRTGVGNEKLFF.